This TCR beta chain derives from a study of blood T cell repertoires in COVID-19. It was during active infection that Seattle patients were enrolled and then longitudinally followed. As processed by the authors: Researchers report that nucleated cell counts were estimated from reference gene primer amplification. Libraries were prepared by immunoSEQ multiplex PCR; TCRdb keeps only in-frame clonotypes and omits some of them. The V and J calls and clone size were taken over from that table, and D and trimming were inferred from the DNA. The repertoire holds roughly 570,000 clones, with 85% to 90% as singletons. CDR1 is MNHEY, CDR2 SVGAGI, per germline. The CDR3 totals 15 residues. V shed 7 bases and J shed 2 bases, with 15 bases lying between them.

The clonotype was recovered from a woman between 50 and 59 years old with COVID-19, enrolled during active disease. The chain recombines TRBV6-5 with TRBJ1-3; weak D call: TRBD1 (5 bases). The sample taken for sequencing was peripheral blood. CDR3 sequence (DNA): TGTGCCAGCACAGGCGTCGGGGGTGCTGGAAACACCATATATTTT. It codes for CASTGVGGAGNTIYF.